A single sample gave rise to the 30 T cell receptor beta chains below, sequenced in a study of blood T cell repertoires in COVID-19. Clones were read by immunoSEQ multiplex PCR, and TCRdb kept only the in-frame ones, dropping some. The sample shows 150,000 or so clones, 87% of them seen only once. Source material: peripheral blood. All receptors derive from an elderly man with acute or convalescent COVID-19.

This sequence joins TRBV4-1 and TRBJ2-3; a weak D match, TRBD2 (6 bases). The germline V and J ends were trimmed by 4 bases and 6 bases, with 17 bases remaining between them. This CDR3 has 15 residues. Germline assignment: CDR1 MGHRA and CDR2 YSYEKL. The DNA of the CDR3 is TGCGCCAGCAGCCTGTCACCGGGAGAGGGGGATACGCAGTATTTT. It encodes CASSLSPGEGDTQYF.

The chain uses TRBV2 and TRBJ1-2, with TRBD1 as a possible D gene (6 bases). This CDR3 comprises 16 residues. The V gene lost 6 bases and the J gene lost 1 base, with 18 bases spanning the gap. Germline-derived CDR1 and CDR2 are SNHLY and FYNNEI. CDR3 DNA: TGTGCCAGCAGCCGAGGGGGGGGCAATTATAACTATGGCTACACCTTC. Protein: CASSRGGGNYNYGYTF.

The CDR3 DNA reads as TGTGCCAGCAGCCAACGGTGGTCGGGCTACACCTTC. Translation: CASSQRWSGYTF. The chain links TRBV3-1 (or the pseudogene TRBV3-2) to TRBJ1-2; D is unresolved. V lost 2 bases to trimming and J lost 8 bases, with 9 bases between them. The CDR3 runs to 12 residues. Germline-derived CDR1 and CDR2 are LGHDT and YNNKEL (reference sequence).

The chain carries TRBV28 and TRBJ1-1, with a tentative D call TRBD1 (5 bases). Germline CDR1 MDHEN, CDR2 SYDVKM. V dropped 2 bases and J dropped 1 base, with 11 bases sitting between them. The CDR3 spans 15 residues. CDR3 bases: TGTGCCAGCAGTTTAGGGGGGGGAGGGAACACTGAAGCTTTCTTT. This encodes CASSLGGGGNTEAFF.

This chain uses TRBV2 with TRBJ1-4; 9 nucleotides match TRBD1. CDR1 is SNHLY, CDR2 FYNNEI, per germline. V lost 8 bases, J lost 5 bases, and 3 bases stayed unmatched. This CDR3 spans 13 amino acids. The CDR3 DNA sequence: TGTGCCAGCGGGGACAGGGTGAATGAAAAACTGTTTTTT. This sequence encodes CASGDRVNEKLFF.

This clone has just a few counts. The V call is TRBV6-4, the J call TRBJ2-1; a possible D gene is TRBD1 (5 bases). The CDR3 is made up of 13 amino acids. Germline V gives CDR1 MRHNA, CDR2 SNTAGT. The V end was cut by 2 bases, the J end by 4 bases, with 6 bases between. CDR3 sequence (DNA): TGTGCCAGCAGTGACGGACAATACAATGAGCAGTTCTTC. Encoded protein: CASSDGQYNEQFF.

This clone appeared a few times. V and J are TRBV19 and TRBJ2-7, with 9 bases lining up with TRBD2. The CDR3 has 15 residues. V dropped 5 bases and J dropped 2; count of bases not matched to a gene: 7. Germline V gives CDR1 LNHDA, CDR2 SQIVND (reference sequence). For the CDR3, the DNA is TGTGCCAGTAGTCGGGGGTCTAGCGGGGCCTACGAGCAGTACTTC. Translation gives CASSRGSSGAYEQYF. The full variable domain, completed using reference TRBV19 and TRBJ2-7, is DGGITQSPKYLFRKEGQNVTLSCEQNLNHDAMYWYRQDPGQGLRLIYYSQIVNDFQKGDIAEGYSVSREKKESFPLTVTSAQKNPTAFYLCASSRGSSGAYEQYFGPGTRLTVT.

The CDR3 DNA is TGTGCCAGCAGCCCGACAGGGGAGTATGGCTACACCTTC. The encoded protein is CASSPTGEYGYTF. This chain joins TRBV3-1 (or the pseudogene TRBV3-2) and TRBJ1-2, with 8 nucleotides matching TRBD1. The germline CDR1 and CDR2 sequences are LGHDT and YNNKEL (reference sequence). The CDR3 totals 13 residues. The V and J ends lost 4 bases and 5 bases, in that order; junction bases with no gene match: 3.

This chain connects TRBV5-6 to TRBJ2-5, with D unresolved. The CDR3 has 11 amino acids. V lost 2 bases to trimming and J lost 3 bases, with 2 bases between them. The germline V gene has CDR1 SGHDT and CDR2 YYEEEE. The CDR3 DNA reads as TGTGCCAGCAGCTTCGAAGAGACCCAGTACTTC. Protein product: CASSFEETQYF. The whole variable domain, filled in from reference TRBV5-6 and TRBJ2-5, reads DAGVTQSPTHLIKTRGQQVTLRCSPKSGHDTVSWYQQALGQGPQFIFQYYEEEERQRGNFPDRFSGHQFPNYSSELNVNALLLGDSALYLCASSFEETQYFGPGTRLLVL.

The rearrangement uses TRBV11-2 and TRBJ1-4; possible D gene TRBD1, 5 bases. Germline-derived CDR1 and CDR2 are SGHAT and FQNNGV. CDR3 length: 12 amino acids. Trimming took off 1 base at V and 14 bases at J, with 11 bases between the two ends. The CDR3 protein is CASSLVGEMLFF. The CDR3 DNA is TGTGCCAGCAGCTTAGTAGGGGAAATGCTGTTTTTT.

The rearrangement links TRBV5-1 to TRBJ1-1, with TRBD1 matching 9 bases. CDR3 length equals 14 residues. Germline trimming cut 3 bases from V and 1 base from J; bases unmatched to any gene: 1. The V gene's germline CDR1 is SGHRS and CDR2 YFSETQ. Here the CDR3 DNA reads TGCGCCAGCAGCTGGACAGGGGAGAACACTGAAGCTTTCTTT. It is translated as CASSWTGENTEAFF.

The chain links TRBV3-1 (or the pseudogene TRBV3-2) to TRBJ2-7, with TRBD1 matching 8 bases. Germline CDR1 LGHDT, CDR2 YNNKEL (reference sequence). V was clipped by 1 base and J by 2 bases; unmatched bases: 7. CDR3 size: 16 residues. The CDR3 DNA sequence: TGTGCCAGCAGCCAAGGGGCAGGGGGCATTCCCTACGAGCAGTACTTC. Protein: CASSQGAGGIPYEQYF.

The rearrangement joins TRBV4-1 to TRBJ2-1; D is perhaps TRBD1 (5 bases). The CDR3 totals 14 residues. V was shortened by 2 bases and J by 5 bases, with 10 bases between the two germline ends. The germline gives CDR1 MGHRA, CDR2 YSYEKL. The DNA of the CDR3 is TGCGCCAGCAGCCAAAGGGTCAGGGACAATGAGCAGTTCTTC. Translation: CASSQRVRDNEQFF.

This rearrangement joins TRBV18 to TRBJ2-7; a weak D match, TRBD1 (5 bases). CDR1 and CDR2 (germline): KGHSH, LQKENI. Trimming took 4 bases from V and 4 from J, leaving 14 bases between them. The CDR3 has 14 residues. The CDR3 loop reads CASSQGLPGYEQYF. CDR3 DNA: TGTGCCAGCTCACAGGGGCTACCCGGTTACGAGCAGTACTTC.

The rearrangement links TRBV27 to TRBJ2-1; 11 bases are a match to TRBD2. Losses at the gene ends were 5 bases for V and 3 bases for J; bases not matched to a gene: 6. Germline assignment: CDR1 MNHEY and CDR2 SMNVEV (reference sequence). CDR3 length equals 16 residues. The CDR3 DNA reads TGTGCCAGCAGTGCAAATCTAGCGGGGGGCTACAATGAGCAGTTCTTC. This codes for CASSANLAGGYNEQFF.

This chain uses TRBV18 with TRBJ2-1, with D possibly being TRBD2 (6 bases). The CDR3 spans 16 residues. V shed 0 bases and J shed 0 bases, with 9 bases lying between them. The germline gives CDR1 KGHSH, CDR2 LQKENI. CDR3 in DNA: TGTGCCAGCTCACCACCTCGGGGGACCTCCTACAATGAGCAGTTCTTC. Protein: CASSPPRGTSYNEQFF.

This clone was observed a single time. The rearrangement joins TRBV28 to TRBJ1-5, with a possible D match to TRBD1 (6 bases). Trimming removed 5 bases from V and 2 bases from J, with 13 bases in between. The CDR3 spans 15 residues. Germline-derived CDR1 and CDR2 are MDHEN and SYDVKM. The CDR3 nucleotides read TGTGCCAGCAGTGCGGGGGGCTTGGGCAATCAGCCCCAGCATTTT. It yields the protein CASSAGGLGNQPQHF.

The chain carries TRBV2 and TRBJ1-6, with D perhaps matching TRBD1 (6 bases). There are 14 residues in the CDR3. Germline V gene lookup returns CDR1 SNHLY and CDR2 FYNNEI. V dropped 5 bases and J dropped 8 bases, with 13 bases sitting between them. CDR3 residues: CASSHRVGDSPLHF. CDR3 coding DNA: TGTGCCAGCAGTCACAGGGTCGGAGATTCACCCCTCCACTTT.

This clone has a single count. The J gene is TRBJ1-2, the V gene TRBV27; 10 bases line up with TRBD1. The CDR3 spans 15 residues. The germline V gene has CDR1 MNHEY and CDR2 SMNVEV (reference sequence). With 5 bases clipped from V and 0 bases from J, the junction kept 3 bases outside the gene matches. The CDR3 nucleotides are TGTGCCAGCAGTAGGACAGGGGGGACTAACTATGGCTACACCTTC. It codes for CASSRTGGTNYGYTF.

V usage is TRBV5-1 and J usage is TRBJ2-5; D perhaps matches TRBD2 (5 bases). The V end was cut by 0 bases, the J end by 5 bases, with 8 bases between. In germline, CDR1 is SGHRS, CDR2 YFSETQ. The CDR3 totals 13 residues. In DNA form, the CDR3 reads TGCGCCAGCAGCTTGGCGGGGAAGGAGACCCAGTACTTC. Translating gives CASSLAGKETQYF.

The rearrangement joins TRBV19 to TRBJ2-1, with a tentative D call TRBD1 (9 bases). Trimming left V 8 bases short and J 4 bases short, with 30 bases between. Germline CDR1 and CDR2: LNHDA and SQIVND (reference sequence). CDR3 size: 19 residues. CDR3 in amino acids: CASSSGTGFIPGGYNEQFF. CDR3 coding DNA: TGTGCCAGTTCATCCGGGACAGGGTTTATCCCGGGGGGGTACAATGAGCAGTTCTTC.

This clone was counted many times. V gene TRBV9 combines with J gene TRBJ2-1; 7 bases agree with TRBD1. Germline lookup yields CDR1 SGDLS and CDR2 YYNGEE. J gave up 6 bases and V 4 bases, and 13 bases lay outside the gene matches. CDR3 size: 16 residues. This CDR3 reads CASSTPGTAPANEQFF. Written as DNA, the CDR3 is TGTGCCAGCAGCACACCCGGGACAGCCCCGGCCAATGAGCAGTTCTTC.

CDR3 region: CASSHRTSGGYNEQFF. The CDR3 DNA is TGTGCCAGCAGCCACAGGACTAGCGGGGGTTACAATGAGCAGTTCTTC. The chain carries TRBV7-9 and TRBJ2-1, with TRBD2 matching 13 bases. The J segment lost 4 bases and the V segment lost 5 bases, leaving 5 bases of the junction unmatched. Germline V gives CDR1 SEHNR, CDR2 FQNEAQ (reference sequence). The CDR3 has 16 amino acids.

This chain links TRBV3-1 (or the pseudogene TRBV3-2) with TRBJ1-2, with D unclear. The length of the CDR3 is 18 residues. Trimming pared 0 bases from V and 0 bases from J, leaving 17 bases between. Germline lookup yields CDR1 LGHDT and CDR2 YNNKEL (reference sequence). CDR3 protein: CASSQEGGSLLANYGYTF. Written as DNA, the CDR3 is TGTGCCAGCAGCCAAGAGGGAGGGTCGCTGCTGGCTAACTATGGCTACACCTTC.

The chain couples TRBV29-1 to TRBJ1-2; D gene uncertain. Deletions cut 1 base from V and 7 bases from J, with 13 bases between. The CDR3 runs 13 residues. Germline V gene data show CDR1 as SQVTM and CDR2 as ANQGSEA. CDR3 amino acids: CSVEGQAGRGYTF. The CDR3 DNA reads TGCAGCGTTGAAGGCCAGGCCGGTCGTGGCTACACCTTC.

The V call is TRBV6-2 or TRBV6-3, the J call TRBJ1-5, with unresolved D. V was pared by 2 bases and J by 1 base, with 9 bases between. The CDR3 sequence is 15 residues long. CDR1 and CDR2 (germline): MNHEY, SVGEGT. The CDR3 nucleotides read TGTGCCAGCAGTTACCTACCGGTAAGCAATCAGCCCCAGCATTTT. As protein: CASSYLPVSNQPQHF.

The chain uses TRBV28 and TRBJ2-7; the match to TRBD1 covers 7 bases. The germline V gene encodes CDR1 MDHEN and CDR2 SYDVKM. There are 14 residues in the CDR3. The J segment lost 0 bases and the V segment lost 6 bases, leaving 5 bases of the junction unmatched. The CDR3 bases are TGTGCCAGCAGAAGGGGGCCTAGCTCCTACGAGCAGTACTTC. Protein product: CASRRGPSSYEQYF.

This chain links TRBV5-1 with TRBJ2-7, with 8 bases that match TRBD1. Trimming took 2 bases from V and 2 from J; bases not matched to a gene: 3. Per germline, CDR1 SGHRS and CDR2 YFSETQ. This CDR3 comprises 14 residues. CDR3 DNA sequence: TGCGCCAGCAGCTTACAGGGGGTCACCTACGAGCAGTACTTC. Translating it yields CASSLQGVTYEQYF.

The chain has TRBV28 and TRBJ1-3; D might be TRBD1 (5 bases). V lost 5 bases to trimming and J lost 2 bases, with 16 bases between them. Germline CDR1 MDHEN, CDR2 SYDVKM. The CDR3 loop spans 16 amino acids. Written as DNA, the CDR3 is TGTGCCAGCAGTCCCGCCCGGCAGGGTGCTGGAAACACCATATATTTT. As protein: CASSPARQGAGNTIYF.

The gene calls are TRBV7-9 and TRBJ2-1; possible D gene TRBD2, 6 bases. Germline values: CDR1 SEHNR, CDR2 FQNEAQ (reference sequence). This CDR3 contains 15 residues. Trimming stripped 5 bases from V and 3 bases from J, with 14 bases between. The CDR3 nucleotides read TGTGCCAGCAGCAGCAGGACTACCAACTACAATGAGCAGTTCTTC. Encoded protein: CASSSRTTNYNEQFF.